The clone carrying this T cell receptor beta chain occurred a few times. As yet, its antigen is unknown. The CDR3 sequence is 15 residues long. V shed 3 bases and J shed 0 bases, with 9 bases lying between them. Per germline, CDR1 MNHEY and CDR2 SVGAGI. Donors ranged from roughly 6 to 95 years old and were healthy Caucasians in Russia. Each sample had at least 7 million PBMCs isolated. The sample comes from a study of blood T cells in healthy people across ages. Through a sample-barcoded 5' primer and a J-beta primer mix, a second PCR was run for 7 to 11 cycles. Every sample returned 2.5 million or more CDR3-containing paired-end reads. TCRdb re-derived calls from the 5' RACE reads in MiXCR, one entry per CDR3 protein. The table records about 1.8 million distinct CDR3 sequences, roughly 52% of them present only once. Findings of the study overall: Naive CD4+ cell counts and diversity both ran higher in long-lived than in aged donors.

The V call is TRBV6-5, the J call TRBJ1-5; D not resolved. The sequence was collected from a woman aged 35 to 49 in good health. The sample taken for sequencing was blood. CDR3 residues: CASSYRRDSNQPQHF. The CDR3 coding sequence is TGTGCCAGCAGTTATCGGAGGGATAGCAATCAGCCCCAGCATTTT.